This TCR beta chain was observed in a study of T cell responses to AZD1222 COVID-19 vaccine. As regards this clone: Its antigen is currently unknown.

General observations from the study: Across spike, vaccine-associated CD4 TCRs were found, dominant at 160-218 and 743-854. There were mostly white British donors and more females than males, and clonal diversity was possibly underestimated.

Measured with immunoSEQ multiplex PCR; TCRdb has only the in-frame clones, and not every one. The table lists some 50,000 clones, approximately 90% of them singletons. The CDR3 is made up of 17 amino acids. The specimen comprised peripheral blood, sampled 28 days after the second AZD1222 dose. V and J are TRBV21-1 and TRBJ2-6; the table's D gene call, TRBD1, was not cross checked with the DNA. TRBV21-1 is recorded as a pseudogene. The sequence was collected from an adult who received the AZD1222 COVID-19 vaccine. CDR3 amino acids: CASSDRTAYSGANVLTF. The CDR3 DNA follows: TGTGCCAGCAGCGATCGGACAGCTTACTCTGGGGCCAACGTCCTGACTTTC.